The present entry profiles one T cell receptor (beta chain) with its context. This clonotype came up many times. It has no known antigen specificity. The input lacks base qualities; no much larger clone sits a single base away. Preparation of the library involved PCR. The sample was run on an Illumina HiSeq 2500. Molecular barcoding was employed in the preparation of TCR libraries, with unique molecular identifiers being used to normalize TCRbeta repertoire quantification. Through fastp at Q25 and MiXCR, TCRdb rebuilt clones from the public reads, retaining in-frame beta chains. Identical CDR3 proteins give one entry, which carries the most common genes and DNA. The sample has around 670,000 distinct CDR3 sequences on record, approximately 14% of them singletons. Of the sample, 0.75% to 0.85% falls within the top ten clones. The data were obtained in a study of T-cell reconstitution after alpha-beta-depleted transplantation in children (TCRdb year 2016). Notes on the research overall: The study quantitatively tracked T-cell immune reconstitution after TCRalphabeta/CD19-depleted allogeneic hematopoietic cell transplantation in children using TCR repertoire profiling. The paper's findings and limits, for the study overall: In some patients, high TCRbeta diversity at day 60 was attributed to recipient T cells and intrathymic progenitors that had survived conditioning. The frequencies of hyperexpanded clones fell over the following months, and after one year, T-cell counts and TCRbeta diversity were mostly attributed to newly produced T cells. The apparently early alphabetaT-cell count recovery about two months after transplant was reportedly dependent on only several hundred rapidly expanded clones derived from non-depleted graft cells.

Per the publication, the treatment or condition label means: allogeneic hematopoietic cell transplantation with graft depleted of TCRalphabeta T cells and CD19 B cells. The transplant recipients were children given TCRalphabeta/CD19-depleted allogeneic hematopoietic cell grafts. From the germline V gene, CDR1 is MNHNS and CDR2 is SASEGT. A distance of 10 bases separates the germline ends of V and J, which lose 0 bases and 3 bases respectively. The CDR3, cysteine through phenylalanine, is 15 amino acids long. Just the 45-base CDR3 DNA is kept, in frame starting at base 1. Rearrangement joined TRBV6-1 to TRBJ2-3; too little of a D gene remains to name it. The receptor comes from a girl aged 2-10 years with congenital amegakaryocytic thrombocytopenia, due to receive a stem cell transplant. This material consisted of PBMCs, taken before TCRalphabeta/CD19-depleted stem cell transplant. Here is the DNA: TGTGCCAGCAGTGAAGCGCCAAAGGTTACAGATACGCAGTATTTT. Its protein product is CASSEAPKVTDTQYF.